This T cell receptor (beta chain) was observed in a study of CD8+ T cells in alopecia areata. Treatment defined: oral pan-JAK inhibitor, 5-10 mg twice daily. A remark on this clone: The antigen is undetermined.

This CDR3 spans 13 amino acids. The ends were cut back, 2 bases at V and 7 bases at J, with 9 bases in the middle. The germline V gene encodes CDR1 GTSNPN and CDR2 SVGIG (reference sequence). Sequencing used cDNA as its template, made by extracting RNA and reverse transcribing it. TCRdb's table, derived via immunoSEQ multiplex PCR, lists solely in-frame clones and lacks some. The repertoire holds about 120,000 clones, roughly 63% seen once, with 30% in the top ten. Regarding the study as a whole: In scalp samples, resident alphabeta T cells of normal skin are also sequenced. Clonality in lesional scalp, especially alopecia totalis/universalis, exceeded that of normal scalp.

This chain links TRBV30 with TRBJ1-6; D gene ambiguous. The clonotype was recovered from a human donor with alopecia areata. This material consisted of CD8+ T cells sorted from blood, taken at week 4, from a patient treated with tofacitinib. CDR3 sequence reads: CAWSPIPNSPLHF. The CDR3 DNA sequence: TGTGCCTGGAGTCCAATCCCAAATTCACCCCTCCACTTT.